This T cell receptor (beta chain) was sequenced in a study of T cells after yellow fever vaccination. The wider study: Preparing low-cell-number fractions relied on SMART-Seq v4 Ultra Low Input.

V trimming: 4 bases; J trimming: 8 bases; junction bases outside the gene matches: 8. CDR3 size: 15 residues. The V gene's germline CDR1 is SGHRS and CDR2 YFSETQ. TCRdb itself ran the 5' RACE reads through MiXCR, one entry per CDR3 protein. Among about 240,000 distinct CDR3 sequences, 6.9% were seen once, and the ten largest hold 0.85%. Notes on the study in general: In post-booster samples, most primary-vaccination clones reappeared (96% CD4, around 87% CD8). A secondary response was less intense yet reached its peak sooner, at day 5 versus 15.

With respect to this clonotype: Its antigen is not known.

This chain links TRBV5-1 with TRBJ2-1; 11 bases match TRBD2. The sample here was CD4+ T cells sorted from PBMCs, taken 15 days after the yellow fever booster vaccination. This clonotype was obtained from a young man who received the YFV17D yellow fever vaccine. The CDR3 DNA sequence: TGCGCCAGCAGCCCAACTAGCGGGAGAACCGATGAGCAGTTCTTC. It codes for CASSPTSGRTDEQFF.